Detailed here is one TCR beta chain. Some clones are missing from TCRdb's copy, which holds only in-frame ones; the method was immunoSEQ multiplex PCR. The sample yields more than 95,000 clones, 95% seen once. The CDR3 runs to 16 residues. Germline V lookup: CDR1 SNHLY, CDR2 FYNNEI. V dropped 6 bases and J dropped 5; count of bases not matched to a gene: 13. The entry originates in a study of technical replicates of blood from several donors. This TCR was sampled from a human donor in good health. Sequenced: T cells isolated from PBMCs. The chain joins TRBV2 to TRBJ2-5, with TRBD2 identical over 9 bases. The DNA for the CDR3 is TGTGCCAGCAGAGAGGGTAGCGGGGGTTCCAGGGAGACCCAGTACTTC. This gives the protein CASREGSGGSRETQYF. Based on the CDR3 plus reference TRBV2 and TRBJ2-5, the full variable domain is EPEVTQTPSHQVTQMGQEVILRCVPISNHLYFYWYRQILGQKVEFLVSFYNNEISEKSEIFDDQFSVERPDGSNFTLKIRSTKLEDSAMYFCASREGSGGSRETQYFGPGTRLLVL.